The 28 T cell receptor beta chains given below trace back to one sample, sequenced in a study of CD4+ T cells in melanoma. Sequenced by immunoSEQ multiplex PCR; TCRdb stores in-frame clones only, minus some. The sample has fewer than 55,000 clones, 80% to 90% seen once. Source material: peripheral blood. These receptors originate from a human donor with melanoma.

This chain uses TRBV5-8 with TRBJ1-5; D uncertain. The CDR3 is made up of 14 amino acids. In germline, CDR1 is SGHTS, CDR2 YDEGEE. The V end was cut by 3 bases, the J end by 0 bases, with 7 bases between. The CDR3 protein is CASSSGISNQPQHF. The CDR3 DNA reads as TGTGCCAGCAGCTCCGGGATTAGCAATCAGCCCCAGCATTTT.

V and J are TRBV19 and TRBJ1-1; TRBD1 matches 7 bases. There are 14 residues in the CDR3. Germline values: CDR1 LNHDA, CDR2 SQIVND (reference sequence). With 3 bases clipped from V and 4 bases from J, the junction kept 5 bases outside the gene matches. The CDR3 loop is CASSIQTGSTEAFF. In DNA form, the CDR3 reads TGTGCCAGTAGTATTCAGACAGGGTCCACTGAAGCTTTCTTT.

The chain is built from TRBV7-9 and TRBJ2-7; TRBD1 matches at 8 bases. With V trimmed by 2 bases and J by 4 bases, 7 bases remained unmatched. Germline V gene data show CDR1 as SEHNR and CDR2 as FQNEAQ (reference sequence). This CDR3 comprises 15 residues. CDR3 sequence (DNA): TGTGCCAGCAGCTTACCTGGGACAGGTGTATACGAGCAGTACTTC. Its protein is CASSLPGTGVYEQYF. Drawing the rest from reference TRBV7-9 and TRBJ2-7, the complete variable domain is DTGVSQNPRHKITKRGQNVTFRCDPISEHNRLYWYRQTLGQGPEFLTYFQNEAQLEKSRLLSDRFSAERPKGSFSTLEIQRTEQGDSAMYLCASSLPGTGVYEQYFGPGTRLTVT.

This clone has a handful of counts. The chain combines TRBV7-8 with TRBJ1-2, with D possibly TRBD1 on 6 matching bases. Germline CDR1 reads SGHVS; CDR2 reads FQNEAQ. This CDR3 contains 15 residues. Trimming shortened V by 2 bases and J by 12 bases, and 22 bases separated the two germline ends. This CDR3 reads CASSLILRDTFLNTF. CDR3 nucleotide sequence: TGTGCCAGCAGCTTAATCCTCCGGGACACCTTTTTGAACACCTTC. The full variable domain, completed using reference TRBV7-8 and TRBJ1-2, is GAGVSQSPRYKVAKRGQDVALRCDPISGHVSLFWYQQALGQGPEFLTYFQNEAQLDKSGLPSDRFFAERPEGSVSTLKIQRTQQEDSAVYLCASSLILRDTFLNTFGSGTRLTVV.

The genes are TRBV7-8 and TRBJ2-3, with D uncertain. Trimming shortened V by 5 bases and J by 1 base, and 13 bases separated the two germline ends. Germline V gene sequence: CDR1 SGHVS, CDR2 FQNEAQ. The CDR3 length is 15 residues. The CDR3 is CASSVYSLGTDTQYF. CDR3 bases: TGTGCCAGCAGCGTTTATTCTCTCGGCACAGATACGCAGTATTTT. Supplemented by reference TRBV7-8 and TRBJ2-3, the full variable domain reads GAGVSQSPRYKVAKRGQDVALRCDPISGHVSLFWYQQALGQGPEFLTYFQNEAQLDKSGLPSDRFFAERPEGSVSTLKIQRTQQEDSAVYLCASSVYSLGTDTQYFGPGTRLTVL.

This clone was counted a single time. Written as DNA, the CDR3 is TGCGCCAGCAGCCAAGAACCAGTGAGCTCCTATAATTCACCCCTCCACTTT. This sequence encodes CASSQEPVSSYNSPLHF. V gene TRBV4-3 combines with J gene TRBJ1-6; no reliable D call. CDR1 and CDR2 from the germline V gene are LGHNA and YSLEER. Between the trimmed V and J ends, which lost 0 bases and 0 bases, there was a span of 9 bases. The CDR3 is 17 amino acids.

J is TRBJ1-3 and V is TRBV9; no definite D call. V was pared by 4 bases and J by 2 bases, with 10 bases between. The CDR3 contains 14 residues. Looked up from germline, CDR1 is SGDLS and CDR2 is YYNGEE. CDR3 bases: TGTGCCAGCAGCTTTAGGGAGGCTGGAAACACCATATATTTT. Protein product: CASSFREAGNTIYF. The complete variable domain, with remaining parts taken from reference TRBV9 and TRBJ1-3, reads DSGVTQTPKHLITATGQRVTLRCSPRSGDLSVYWYQQSLDQGLQFLIQYYNGEERAKGNILERFSAQQFPDLHSELNLSSLELGDSALYFCASSFREAGNTIYFGEGSWLTVV.

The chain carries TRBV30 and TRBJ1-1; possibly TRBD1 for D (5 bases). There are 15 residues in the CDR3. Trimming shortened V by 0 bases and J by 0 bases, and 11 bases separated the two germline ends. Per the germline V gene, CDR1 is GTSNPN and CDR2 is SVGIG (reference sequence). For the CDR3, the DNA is TGTGCCTGGAGTGTCGGGGGGAGGATGAACACTGAAGCTTTCTTT. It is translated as CAWSVGGRMNTEAFF.

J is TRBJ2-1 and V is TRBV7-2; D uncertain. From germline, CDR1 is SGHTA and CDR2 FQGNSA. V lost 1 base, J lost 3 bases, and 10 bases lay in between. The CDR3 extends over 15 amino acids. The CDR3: CASSLGQAVYNEQFF. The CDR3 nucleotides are TGTGCCAGCAGCTTAGGCCAGGCGGTCTACAATGAGCAGTTCTTC.

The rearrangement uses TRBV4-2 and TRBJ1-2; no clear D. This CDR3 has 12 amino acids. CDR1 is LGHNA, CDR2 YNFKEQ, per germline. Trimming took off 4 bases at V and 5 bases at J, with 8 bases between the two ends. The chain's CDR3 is CASSLERYGYTF. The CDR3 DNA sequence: TGTGCCAGCAGCCTAGAACGTTATGGCTACACCTTC.

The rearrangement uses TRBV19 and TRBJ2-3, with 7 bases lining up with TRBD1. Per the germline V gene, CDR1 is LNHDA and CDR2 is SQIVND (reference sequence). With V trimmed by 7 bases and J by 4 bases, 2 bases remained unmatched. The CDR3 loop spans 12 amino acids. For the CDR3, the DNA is TGTGCCAGTAACACAGGGGCAGATACGCAGTATTTT. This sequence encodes CASNTGADTQYF.

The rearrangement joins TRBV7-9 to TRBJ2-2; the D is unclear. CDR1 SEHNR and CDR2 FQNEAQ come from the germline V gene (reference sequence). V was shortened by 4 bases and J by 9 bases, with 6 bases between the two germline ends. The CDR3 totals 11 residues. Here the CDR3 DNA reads TGTGCCAGCAGCTCAGGCCGGGAGCTGTTTTTT. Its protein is CASSSGRELFF.

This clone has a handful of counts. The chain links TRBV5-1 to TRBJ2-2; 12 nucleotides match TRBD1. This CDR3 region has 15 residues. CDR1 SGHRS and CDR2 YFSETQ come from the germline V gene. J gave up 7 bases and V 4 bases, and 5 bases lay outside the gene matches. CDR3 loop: CASSPGTGGGGELFF. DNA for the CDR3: TGCGCCAGCAGCCCGGGGACAGGGGGCGGCGGGGAGCTGTTTTTT.

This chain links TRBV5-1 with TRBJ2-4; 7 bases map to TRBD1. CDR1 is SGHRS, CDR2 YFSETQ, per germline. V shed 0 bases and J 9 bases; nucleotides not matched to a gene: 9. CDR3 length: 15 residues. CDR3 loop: CASSLGGTDLGIQYF. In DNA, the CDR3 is TGCGCCAGCAGCTTGGGGGGGACAGACCTCGGCATTCAGTACTTC.

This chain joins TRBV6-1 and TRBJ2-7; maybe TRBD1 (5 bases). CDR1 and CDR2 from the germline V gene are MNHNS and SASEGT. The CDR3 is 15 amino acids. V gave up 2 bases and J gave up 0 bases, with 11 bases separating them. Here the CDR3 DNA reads TGTGCCAGCAGTGAATCCAGGGTGAGCTCCTACGAGCAGTACTTC. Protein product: CASSESRVSSYEQYF.

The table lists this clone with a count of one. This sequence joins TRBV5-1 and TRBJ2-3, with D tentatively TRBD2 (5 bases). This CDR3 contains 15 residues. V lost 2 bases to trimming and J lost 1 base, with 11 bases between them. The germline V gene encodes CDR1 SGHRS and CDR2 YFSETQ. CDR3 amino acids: CASSLGGIGTDTQYF. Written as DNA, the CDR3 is TGCGCCAGCAGCTTAGGAGGCATTGGCACAGATACGCAGTATTTT. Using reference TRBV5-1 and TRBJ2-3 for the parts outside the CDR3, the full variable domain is KAGVTQTPRYLIKTRGQQVTLSCSPISGHRSVSWYQQTPGQGLQFLFEYFSETQRNKGNFPGRFSGRQFSNSRSEMNVSTLELGDSALYLCASSLGGIGTDTQYFGPGTRLTVL.

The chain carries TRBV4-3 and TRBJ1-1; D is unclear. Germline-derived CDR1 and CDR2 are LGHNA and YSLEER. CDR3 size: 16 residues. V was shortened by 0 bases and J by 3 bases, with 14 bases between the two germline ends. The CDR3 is CASSQDPAGTYTEAFF. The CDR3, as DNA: TGCGCCAGCAGCCAAGATCCCGCAGGAACCTACACTGAAGCTTTCTTT.

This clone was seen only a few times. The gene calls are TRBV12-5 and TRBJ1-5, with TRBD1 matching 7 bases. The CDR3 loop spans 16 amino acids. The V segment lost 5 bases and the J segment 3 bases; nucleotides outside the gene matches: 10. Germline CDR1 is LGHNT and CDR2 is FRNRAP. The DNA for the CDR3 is TGTGCTAGTGGTGAGAAAGGGGGCTTAGACAATCAGCCCCAGCATTTT. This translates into CASGEKGGLDNQPQHF.

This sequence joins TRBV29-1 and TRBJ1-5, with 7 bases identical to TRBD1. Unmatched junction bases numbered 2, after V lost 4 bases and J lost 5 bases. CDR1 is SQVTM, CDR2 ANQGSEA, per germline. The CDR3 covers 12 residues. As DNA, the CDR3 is TGCAGCGTTGGGCAGGGGGATCAGCCCCAGCATTTT. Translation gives CSVGQGDQPQHF. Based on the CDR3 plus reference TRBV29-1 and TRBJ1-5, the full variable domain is SAVISQKPSRDICQRGTSLTIQCQVDSQVTMMFWYRQQPGQSLTLIATANQGSEATYESGFVIDKFPISRPNLTFSTLTVSNMSPEDSSIYLCSVGQGDQPQHFGDGTRLSIL.

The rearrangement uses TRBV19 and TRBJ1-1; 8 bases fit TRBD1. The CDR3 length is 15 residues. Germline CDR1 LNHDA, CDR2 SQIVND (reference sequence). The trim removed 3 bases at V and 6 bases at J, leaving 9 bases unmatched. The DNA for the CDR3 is TGTGCCAGTAGTATTAAGGCAGGGGGCCCCTCTGAAGCTTTCTTT. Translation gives CASSIKAGGPSEAFF.

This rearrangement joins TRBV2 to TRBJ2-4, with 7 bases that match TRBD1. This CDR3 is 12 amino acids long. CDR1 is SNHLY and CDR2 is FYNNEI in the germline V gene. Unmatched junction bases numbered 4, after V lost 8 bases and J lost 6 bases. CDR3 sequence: CASGTDVNIQYF. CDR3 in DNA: TGTGCCAGCGGGACAGATGTAAACATTCAGTACTTC.

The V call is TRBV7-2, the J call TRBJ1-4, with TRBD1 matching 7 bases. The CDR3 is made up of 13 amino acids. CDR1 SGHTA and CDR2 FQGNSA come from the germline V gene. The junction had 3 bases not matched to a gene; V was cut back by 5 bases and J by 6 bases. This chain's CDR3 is CASSRGQDEKLFF. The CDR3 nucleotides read TGTGCCAGCAGCCGAGGACAGGATGAAAAACTGTTTTTT.

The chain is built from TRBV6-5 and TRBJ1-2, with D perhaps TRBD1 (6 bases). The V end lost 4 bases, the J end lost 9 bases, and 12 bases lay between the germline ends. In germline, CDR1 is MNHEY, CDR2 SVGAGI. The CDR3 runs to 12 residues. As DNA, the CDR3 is TGTGCCAGCAGTTTTCACGGACAGAGCTACACCTTC. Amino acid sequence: CASSFHGQSYTF.

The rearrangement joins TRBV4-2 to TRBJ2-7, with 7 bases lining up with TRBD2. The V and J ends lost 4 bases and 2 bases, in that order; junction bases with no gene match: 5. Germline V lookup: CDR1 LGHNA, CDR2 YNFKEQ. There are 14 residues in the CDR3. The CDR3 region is CASSPERGPYEQYF. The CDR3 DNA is TGTGCCAGCAGCCCAGAGCGGGGACCCTACGAGCAGTACTTC.

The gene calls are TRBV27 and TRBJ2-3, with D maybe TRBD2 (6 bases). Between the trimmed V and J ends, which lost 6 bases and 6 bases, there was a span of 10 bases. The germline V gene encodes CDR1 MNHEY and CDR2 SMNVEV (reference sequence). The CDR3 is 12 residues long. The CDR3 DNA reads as TGTGCCAGCAGAACGGGACTGGATACGCAGTATTTT. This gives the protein CASRTGLDTQYF.

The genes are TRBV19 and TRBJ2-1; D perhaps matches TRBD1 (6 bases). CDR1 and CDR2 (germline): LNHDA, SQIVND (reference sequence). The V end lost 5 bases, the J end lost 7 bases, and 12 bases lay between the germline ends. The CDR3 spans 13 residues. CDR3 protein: CASSASRGNEQFF. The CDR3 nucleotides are TGTGCCAGTAGTGCCTCGAGGGGGAATGAGCAGTTCTTC.

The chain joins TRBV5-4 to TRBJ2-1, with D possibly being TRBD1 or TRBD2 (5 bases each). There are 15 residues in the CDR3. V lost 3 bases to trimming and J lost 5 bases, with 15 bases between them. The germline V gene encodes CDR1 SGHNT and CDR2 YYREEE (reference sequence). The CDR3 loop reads CASSWTGTHNNEQFF. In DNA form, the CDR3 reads TGTGCCAGCAGCTGGACCGGGACCCACAACAATGAGCAGTTCTTC.

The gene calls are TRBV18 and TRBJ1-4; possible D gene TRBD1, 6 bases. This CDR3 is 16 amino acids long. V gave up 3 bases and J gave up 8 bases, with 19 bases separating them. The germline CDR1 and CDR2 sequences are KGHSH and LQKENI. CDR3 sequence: CASSPPAGGHGEKLFF. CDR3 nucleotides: TGTGCCAGCTCACCCCCGGCGGGGGGCCACGGAGAAAAACTGTTTTTT.